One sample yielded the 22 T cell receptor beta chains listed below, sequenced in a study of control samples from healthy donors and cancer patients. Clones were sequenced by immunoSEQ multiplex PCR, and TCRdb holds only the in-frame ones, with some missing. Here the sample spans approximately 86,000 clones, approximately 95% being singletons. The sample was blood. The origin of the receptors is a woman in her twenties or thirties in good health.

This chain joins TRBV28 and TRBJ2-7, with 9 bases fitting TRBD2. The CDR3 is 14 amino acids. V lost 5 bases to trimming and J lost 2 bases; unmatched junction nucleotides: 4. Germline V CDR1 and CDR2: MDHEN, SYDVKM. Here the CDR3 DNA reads TGTGCCAGCAGTGAGCGGGAGGCTCCCTACGAGCAGTACTTC. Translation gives CASSEREAPYEQYF.

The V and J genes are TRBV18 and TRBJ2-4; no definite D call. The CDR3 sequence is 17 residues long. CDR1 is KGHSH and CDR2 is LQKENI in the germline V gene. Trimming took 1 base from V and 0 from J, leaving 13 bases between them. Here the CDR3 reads CASSPQNMAVAKNIQYF. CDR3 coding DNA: TGTGCCAGCTCACCACAGAATATGGCAGTAGCCAAAAACATTCAGTACTTC.

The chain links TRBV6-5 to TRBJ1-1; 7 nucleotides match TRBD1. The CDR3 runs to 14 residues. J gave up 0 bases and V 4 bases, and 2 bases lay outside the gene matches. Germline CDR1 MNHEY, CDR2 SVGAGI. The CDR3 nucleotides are TGTGCCAGCAGTTCGACAGGGTTGAACACTGAAGCTTTCTTT. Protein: CASSSTGLNTEAFF.

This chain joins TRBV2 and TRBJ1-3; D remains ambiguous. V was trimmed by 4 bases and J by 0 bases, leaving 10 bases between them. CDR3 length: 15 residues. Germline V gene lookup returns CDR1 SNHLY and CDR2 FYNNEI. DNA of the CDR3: TGTGCCAGCAGTGTTTCTTTCGGCTCTGGAAACACCATATATTTT. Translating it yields CASSVSFGSGNTIYF.

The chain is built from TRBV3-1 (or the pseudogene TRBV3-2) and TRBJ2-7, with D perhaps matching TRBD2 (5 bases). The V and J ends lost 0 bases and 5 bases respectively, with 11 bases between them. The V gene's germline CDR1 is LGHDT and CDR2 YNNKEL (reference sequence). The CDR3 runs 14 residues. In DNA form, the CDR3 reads TGTGCCAGCAGCCAAGATATTCGGGGTAACGAGCAGTACTTC. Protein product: CASSQDIRGNEQYF.

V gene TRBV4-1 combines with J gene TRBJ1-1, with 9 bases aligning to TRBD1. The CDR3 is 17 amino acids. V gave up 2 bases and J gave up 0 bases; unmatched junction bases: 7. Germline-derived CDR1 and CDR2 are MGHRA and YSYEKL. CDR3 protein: CASSQRTGGKLNTEAFF. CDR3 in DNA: TGCGCCAGCAGCCAAAGAACAGGGGGCAAACTGAACACTGAAGCTTTCTTT.

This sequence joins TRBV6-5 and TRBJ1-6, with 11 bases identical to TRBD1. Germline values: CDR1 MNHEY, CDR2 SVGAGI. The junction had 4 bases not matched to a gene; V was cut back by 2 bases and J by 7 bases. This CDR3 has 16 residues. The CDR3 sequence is CASSYRTGGGNSPLHF. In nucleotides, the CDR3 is TGTGCCAGCAGTTACAGGACAGGGGGCGGCAATTCACCCCTCCACTTT.

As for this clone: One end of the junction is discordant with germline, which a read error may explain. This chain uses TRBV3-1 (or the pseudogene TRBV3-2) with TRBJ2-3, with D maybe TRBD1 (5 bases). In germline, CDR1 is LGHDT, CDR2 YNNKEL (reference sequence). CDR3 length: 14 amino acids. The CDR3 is CASSSLAGRDAQYF. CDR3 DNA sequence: TGTGCCAGCAGCAGTTTGGCAGGGCGAGATGCGCAGTATTTT.

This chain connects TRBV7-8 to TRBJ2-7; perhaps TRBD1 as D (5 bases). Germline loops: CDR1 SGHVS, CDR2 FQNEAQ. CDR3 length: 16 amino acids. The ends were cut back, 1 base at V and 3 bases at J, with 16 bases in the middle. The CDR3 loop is CASSLGAGKDLYEQYF. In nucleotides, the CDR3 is TGTGCCAGCAGCTTAGGCGCAGGGAAAGACCTCTACGAGCAGTACTTC.

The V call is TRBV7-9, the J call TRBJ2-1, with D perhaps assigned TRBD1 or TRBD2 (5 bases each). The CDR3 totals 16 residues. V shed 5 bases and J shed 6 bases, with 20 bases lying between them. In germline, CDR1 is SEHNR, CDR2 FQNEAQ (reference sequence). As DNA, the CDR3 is TGTGCCAGCAGCCTCACTAGGGGTTCCCCCCCCAATGAGCAGTTCTTC. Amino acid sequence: CASSLTRGSPPNEQFF.

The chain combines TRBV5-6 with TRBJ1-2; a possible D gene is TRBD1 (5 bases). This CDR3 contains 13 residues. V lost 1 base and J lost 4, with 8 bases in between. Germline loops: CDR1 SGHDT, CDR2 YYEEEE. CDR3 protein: CASSLKGTYGYTF. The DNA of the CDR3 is TGTGCCAGCAGCTTGAAGGGGACCTATGGCTACACCTTC.

The CDR3 loop reads CASSARQGQHF. DNA for the CDR3: TGTGCCAGCAGTGCCCGACAGGGCCAGCATTTT. The rearrangement links TRBV28 to TRBJ1-5; 7 nucleotides match TRBD1. The V segment lost 5 bases and the J segment 12 bases; nucleotides outside the gene matches: 4. Germline-derived CDR1 and CDR2 are MDHEN and SYDVKM. The length of the CDR3 is 11 residues.

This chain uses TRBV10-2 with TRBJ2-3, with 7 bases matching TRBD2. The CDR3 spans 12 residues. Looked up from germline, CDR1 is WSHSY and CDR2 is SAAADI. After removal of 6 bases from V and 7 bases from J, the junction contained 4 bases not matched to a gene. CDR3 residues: CASRGTTNTQYF. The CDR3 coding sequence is TGCGCCAGCAGGGGGACTACCAATACGCAGTATTTT.

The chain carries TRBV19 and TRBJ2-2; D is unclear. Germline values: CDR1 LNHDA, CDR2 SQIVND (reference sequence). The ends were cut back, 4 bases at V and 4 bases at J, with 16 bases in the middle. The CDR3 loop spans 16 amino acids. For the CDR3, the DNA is TGTGCCAGTAGTAACCGCTTGGCGCCGGGCACCGGGGAGCTGTTTTTT. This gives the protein CASSNRLAPGTGELFF.

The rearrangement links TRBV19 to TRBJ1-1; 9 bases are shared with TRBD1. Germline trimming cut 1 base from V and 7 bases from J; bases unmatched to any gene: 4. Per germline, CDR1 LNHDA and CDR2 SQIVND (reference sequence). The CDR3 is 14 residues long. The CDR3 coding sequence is TGTGCCAGTAGTATAGGGACAGGGGTCGGTGAAGCTTTCTTT. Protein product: CASSIGTGVGEAFF.

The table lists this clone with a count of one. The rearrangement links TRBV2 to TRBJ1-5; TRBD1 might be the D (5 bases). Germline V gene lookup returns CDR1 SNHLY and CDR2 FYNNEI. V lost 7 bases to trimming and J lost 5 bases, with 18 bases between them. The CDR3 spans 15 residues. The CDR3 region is CASNQGALGYQPQHF. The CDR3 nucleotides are TGTGCCAGCAACCAAGGGGCCCTAGGGTATCAGCCCCAGCATTTT. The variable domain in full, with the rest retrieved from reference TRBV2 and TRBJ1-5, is EPEVTQTPSHQVTQMGQEVILRCVPISNHLYFYWYRQILGQKVEFLVSFYNNEISEKSEIFDDQFSVERPDGSNFTLKIRSTKLEDSAMYFCASNQGALGYQPQHFGDGTRLSIL.

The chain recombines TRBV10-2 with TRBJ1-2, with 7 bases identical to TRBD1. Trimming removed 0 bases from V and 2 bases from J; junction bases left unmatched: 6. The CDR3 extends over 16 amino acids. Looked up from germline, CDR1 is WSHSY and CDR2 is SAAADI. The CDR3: CASSESEQGGNYGYTF. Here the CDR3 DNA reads TGCGCCAGCAGTGAGTCAGAGCAGGGGGGCAACTATGGCTACACCTTC.

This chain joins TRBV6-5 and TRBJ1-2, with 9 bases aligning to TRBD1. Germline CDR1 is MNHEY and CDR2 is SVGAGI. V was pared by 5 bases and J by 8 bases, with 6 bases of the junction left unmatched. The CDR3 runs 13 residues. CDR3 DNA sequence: TGTGCCAGCAGTACAGGGGGCGAGGAAGGCTACACCTTC. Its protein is CASSTGGEEGYTF.

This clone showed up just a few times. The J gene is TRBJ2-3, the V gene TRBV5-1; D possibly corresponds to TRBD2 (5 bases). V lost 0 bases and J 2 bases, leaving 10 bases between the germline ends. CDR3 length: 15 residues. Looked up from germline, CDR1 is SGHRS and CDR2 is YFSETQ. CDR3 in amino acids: CASSLVISDTDTQYF. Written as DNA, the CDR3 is TGCGCCAGCAGCTTGGTTATTAGCGACACAGATACGCAGTATTTT.

CDR3 DNA: TGTGCCAGCAGTTTAACGGGCCCGGGAGTAGCGGGCCTAACCTACGAGCAGTACTTC. This codes for CASSLTGPGVAGLTYEQYF. The gene calls are TRBV27 and TRBJ2-7; 7 bases map to TRBD2. The V gene's germline CDR1 is MNHEY and CDR2 SMNVEV (reference sequence). There are 19 residues in the CDR3. The V and J ends lost 2 bases and 2 bases, in that order; junction bases with no gene match: 18.

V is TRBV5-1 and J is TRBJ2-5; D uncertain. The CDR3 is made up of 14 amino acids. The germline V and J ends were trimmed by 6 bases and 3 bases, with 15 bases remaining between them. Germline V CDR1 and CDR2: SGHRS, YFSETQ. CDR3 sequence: CASNPSGVEETQYF. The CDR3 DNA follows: TGCGCCAGCAACCCCTCCGGTGTCGAAGAGACCCAGTACTTC.

The CDR3 region has the DNA TGTGCCAGCGAGGGGGCTAGCTCCTACGAGCAGTACTTC. Amino acid sequence: CASEGASSYEQYF. The chain links TRBV28 to TRBJ2-7, with 7 nucleotides matching TRBD1. J gave up 0 bases and V 8 bases, and 4 bases lay outside the gene matches. This CDR3 has 13 residues. Germline values: CDR1 MDHEN, CDR2 SYDVKM.